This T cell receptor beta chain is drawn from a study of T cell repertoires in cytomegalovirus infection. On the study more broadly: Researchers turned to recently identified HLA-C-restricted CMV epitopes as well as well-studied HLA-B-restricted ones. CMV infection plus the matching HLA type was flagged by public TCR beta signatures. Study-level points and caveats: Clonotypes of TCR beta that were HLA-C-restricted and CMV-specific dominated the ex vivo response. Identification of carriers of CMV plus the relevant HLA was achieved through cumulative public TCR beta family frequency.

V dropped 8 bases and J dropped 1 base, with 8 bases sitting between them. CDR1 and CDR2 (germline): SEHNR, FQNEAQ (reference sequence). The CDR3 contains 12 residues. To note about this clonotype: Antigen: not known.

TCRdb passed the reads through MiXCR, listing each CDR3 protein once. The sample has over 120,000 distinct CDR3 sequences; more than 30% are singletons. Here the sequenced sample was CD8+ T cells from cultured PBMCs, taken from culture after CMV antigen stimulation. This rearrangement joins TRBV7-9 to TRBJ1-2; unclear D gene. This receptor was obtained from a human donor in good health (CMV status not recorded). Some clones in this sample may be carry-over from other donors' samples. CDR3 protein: CASARNNYGYTF. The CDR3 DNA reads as TGTGCCAGCGCTCGGAATAACTATGGCTACACCTTC.